These T cell receptor beta chains were read from a single sample in a study of blood T cell repertoires in COVID-19. Assay used: immunoSEQ multiplex PCR; TCRdb lists only in-frame clones, some missing. The sample includes about 95,000 clones, under 90% of them seen just once. Sequencing was carried out using peripheral blood. These receptors were taken from a man in his sixties with COVID-19, enrolled during active disease. The CDR3 runs from the conserved cysteine through the conserved F or W. Each record gives: J gene, clone size, V gene, D gene, CDR3 DNA, CDR3 protein. The D gene is left open where the match is weak. Clone size is not always given. Where it is, it says once, few, many or a class for expanded clones.

j_call: TRBJ1-2
clone_size: once
v_call: TRBV7-2
d_call: .
cdr3_nt: TGTGCCAGCTCGGGGGGCGGATCCTATGGCTACACCTTC
cdr3_aa: CASSGGGSYGYTF

j_call: TRBJ2-1
clone_size: .
v_call: TRBV9
d_call: TRBD2
cdr3_nt: TGTGCCAGCAGCCCCCCAGCGGGAGTTAGCTACAATGAGCAGTTCTTC
cdr3_aa: CASSPPAGVSYNEQFF

j_call: TRBJ1-5
clone_size: .
v_call: TRBV12-2
d_call: .
cdr3_nt: TGTGCAAGTCGCTTAATCCTTCCGCCCCAGCATTTT
cdr3_aa: CASRLILPPQHF

j_call: TRBJ1-1
clone_size: few
v_call: TRBV19
d_call: TRBD1
cdr3_nt: TGTGCCAGTAGAACAGGGGACCTGAACACTGAAGCTTTCTTT
cdr3_aa: CASRTGDLNTEAFF

j_call: TRBJ2-3
clone_size: .
v_call: TRBV19
d_call: .
cdr3_nt: TGTGCCAGTAGTATTACGGGAGTAGGTACAGATACGCAGTATTTT
cdr3_aa: CASSITGVGTDTQYF

j_call: TRBJ2-1
clone_size: .
v_call: TRBV5-1
d_call: .
cdr3_nt: TGCGCCAGCAACTGGGGACAATCAGACAATGAGCAGTTCTTC
cdr3_aa: CASNWGQSDNEQFF

j_call: TRBJ1-4
clone_size: .
v_call: TRBV19
d_call: .
cdr3_nt: TGTGCCAGTAGAGGTCTAGGAACTAATGAAAAACTGTTTTTT
cdr3_aa: CASRGLGTNEKLFF

j_call: TRBJ1-4
clone_size: .
v_call: TRBV29-1
d_call: TRBD1
cdr3_nt: TGCAGCGTTGAGACAGGGGGCCCTAATGAAAAACTGTTTTTT
cdr3_aa: CSVETGGPNEKLFF

j_call: TRBJ1-5
clone_size: .
v_call: TRBV6-1
d_call: .
cdr3_nt: TGTGCCAGCAGTGGAGTAGCGGGGTTGGATAGGCAGCCCCAGCATTTT
cdr3_aa: CASSGVAGLDRQPQHF

j_call: TRBJ1-2
clone_size: .
v_call: TRBV30
d_call: TRBD1
cdr3_nt: TGTGCCTGGAGGAGGGACAGGGTGGATGGCTACACCTTC
cdr3_aa: CAWRRDRVDGYTF

j_call: TRBJ2-1
clone_size: .
v_call: TRBV7-3
d_call: TRBD2
cdr3_nt: TGTGCCAGCAGCTTAAGCGGGAGCTACAATGAGCAGTTCTTC
cdr3_aa: CASSLSGSYNEQFF

j_call: TRBJ1-5
clone_size: .
v_call: TRBV24-1
d_call: .
cdr3_nt: TGTGCCACCAGTGCACAGGGTGATCCCAATCAGCCCCAGCATTTT
cdr3_aa: CATSAQGDPNQPQHF

j_call: TRBJ2-7
clone_size: .
v_call: TRBV7-2
d_call: TRBD1
cdr3_nt: TGTGCCAGCCACAGGGGATTCGCCTACGAGCAGTACTTC
cdr3_aa: CASHRGFAYEQYF

j_call: TRBJ2-7
clone_size: few
v_call: TRBV5-4
d_call: .
cdr3_nt: TGTGCCAGCAGCTTTTGGACTACCGGGGCCGAGCAGTACTTC
cdr3_aa: CASSFWTTGAEQYF

j_call: TRBJ1-5
clone_size: .
v_call: TRBV6-5
d_call: .
cdr3_nt: TGTGCCAGCAGGCGGACAGTCAATCAGCCCCAGCATTTT
cdr3_aa: CASRRTVNQPQHF

j_call: TRBJ1-1
clone_size: .
v_call: TRBV6-5
d_call: TRBD1
cdr3_nt: TGTGCCAGCAGTCCCGGACAGGAATACACTGAAGCTTTCTTT
cdr3_aa: CASSPGQEYTEAFF

j_call: TRBJ1-5
clone_size: .
v_call: TRBV2
d_call: .
cdr3_nt: TGTGCCTCCAAGGAGGGGTGGAATCAGCCCCAGCATTTT
cdr3_aa: CASKEGWNQPQHF

j_call: TRBJ2-5
clone_size: .
v_call: TRBV7-2
d_call: .
cdr3_nt: TGTGCCAGCAGCACAGGGAGTAGGTCTAGCCAAGGAGAGACCCAGTACTTC
cdr3_aa: CASSTGSRSSQGETQYF

j_call: TRBJ2-7
clone_size: .
v_call: TRBV18
d_call: TRBD2
cdr3_nt: TGTGCCAGCTCACCGAGCGGACTAGGGCAGTACTTC
cdr3_aa: CASSPSGLGQYF

j_call: TRBJ1-4
clone_size: .
v_call: TRBV4-3
d_call: TRBD1
cdr3_nt: TGCGCCAGCAGCGAAGCTACAGGGGGCGCAACTAATGAAAAACTGTTTTTT
cdr3_aa: CASSEATGGATNEKLFF

j_call: TRBJ1-1
clone_size: few
v_call: TRBV10-2
d_call: .
cdr3_nt: TGCGCCAGCAGACCGACAGGCGGGAACACTGAAGCTTTCTTT
cdr3_aa: CASRPTGGNTEAFF

j_call: TRBJ2-3
clone_size: .
v_call: TRBV7-3
d_call: TRBD2
cdr3_nt: TGTGCCAGCAGCTCAGTTGGACTAGCGGGTAACACAGATACGCAGTATTTT
cdr3_aa: CASSSVGLAGNTDTQYF

j_call: TRBJ1-2
clone_size: .
v_call: TRBV7-9
d_call: .
cdr3_nt: TGTGCCAGCAGCCCACAAGATGGCTACACCTTC
cdr3_aa: CASSPQDGYTF

j_call: TRBJ2-1
clone_size: .
v_call: TRBV5-1
d_call: TRBD2
cdr3_nt: TGCGCCAGCAGCTCCGACGGACTAGCAAATGAGCAGTTCTTC
cdr3_aa: CASSSDGLANEQFF

j_call: TRBJ2-7
clone_size: .
v_call: TRBV19
d_call: TRBD1
cdr3_nt: TGTGCCAGATTTAAAGGGACAGGGGGAACCTACGAGCAGTACTTC
cdr3_aa: CARFKGTGGTYEQYF

j_call: TRBJ1-2
clone_size: .
v_call: TRBV28
d_call: .
cdr3_nt: TGTGCCAGCAGTTTAAGGGAGAGGAGTGGCTACACCTTC
cdr3_aa: CASSLRERSGYTF

j_call: TRBJ1-1
clone_size: .
v_call: TRBV9
d_call: .
cdr3_nt: TGTGCCAGCAGCCCCGAGGGGAACACTGAAGCTTTCTTT
cdr3_aa: CASSPEGNTEAFF

j_call: TRBJ1-5
clone_size: .
v_call: TRBV5-8
d_call: TRBD1
cdr3_nt: TGTGCCAGCAGCTTGGGACAGGGGAGCAATCAGCCCCAGCATTTT
cdr3_aa: CASSLGQGSNQPQHF

j_call: TRBJ2-7
clone_size: .
v_call: TRBV4-1
d_call: TRBD2
cdr3_nt: TGCGCCAGCAGCCAAGGGGCTACTAGCGGGGTCAGCTCCTACGAGCAGTACTTC
cdr3_aa: CASSQGATSGVSSYEQYF

j_call: TRBJ1-1
clone_size: .
v_call: TRBV19
d_call: TRBD1
cdr3_nt: TGTGCCAGTAGTGCCATCGGGACAGGGAGGCGCATGAACACTGAAGCTTTCTTT
cdr3_aa: CASSAIGTGRRMNTEAFF

j_call: TRBJ2-2
clone_size: .
v_call: TRBV11-2
d_call: .
cdr3_nt: TGTGCCAGCAGCTTCATCCAGAACACCGGGGAGCTGTTTTTT
cdr3_aa: CASSFIQNTGELFF

j_call: TRBJ2-1
clone_size: once
v_call: TRBV11-3
d_call: TRBD2
cdr3_nt: TGTGCCAGCAGCTTTGAGGCTAGCGGAGACAATGAGCAGTTCTTC
cdr3_aa: CASSFEASGDNEQFF

j_call: TRBJ1-4
clone_size: once
v_call: TRBV28
d_call: TRBD1
cdr3_nt: TGTGCCAGCAGTGGACAGGGTTATAGTGAAAAACTGTTTTTT
cdr3_aa: CASSGQGYSEKLFF

j_call: TRBJ1-5
clone_size: .
v_call: TRBV7-2
d_call: .
cdr3_nt: TGTGCCAGCAGCGGCGACAGTAGCAATCAGCCCCAGCATTTT
cdr3_aa: CASSGDSSNQPQHF

j_call: TRBJ2-1
clone_size: .
v_call: TRBV19
d_call: .
cdr3_nt: TGTGCCAGTAGTATAGCAGAGGGAGAGGCTTACAATGAGCAGTTCTTC
cdr3_aa: CASSIAEGEAYNEQFF

j_call: TRBJ1-4
clone_size: .
v_call: TRBV27
d_call: .
cdr3_nt: TGTGCCAGCAGAGCGTTGTCTAATGAAAAACTGTTTTTT
cdr3_aa: CASRALSNEKLFF

j_call: TRBJ2-7
clone_size: .
v_call: TRBV11-3
d_call: TRBD2
cdr3_nt: TGTGCCAGCAGCTTATTTCGGCGGGAGCGGTACGAGCAGTACTTC
cdr3_aa: CASSLFRRERYEQYF

j_call: TRBJ2-3
clone_size: few
v_call: TRBV7-9
d_call: TRBD1
cdr3_nt: TGTGCCAGCATCGGGACAGGGTCAACAGATACGCAGTATTTT
cdr3_aa: CASIGTGSTDTQYF

j_call: TRBJ1-5
clone_size: .
v_call: TRBV24-1
d_call: .
cdr3_nt: TGTGCCACCAGTGAGACAGGAAGCTCGACAAATCAGCCCCAGCATTTT
cdr3_aa: CATSETGSSTNQPQHF

j_call: TRBJ2-1
clone_size: .
v_call: TRBV7-9
d_call: .
cdr3_nt: TGTGCCAGCAGCTTAGATAGCGAGGACAATGAGCAGTTCTTC
cdr3_aa: CASSLDSEDNEQFF

j_call: TRBJ1-3
clone_size: .
v_call: TRBV5-1
d_call: .
cdr3_nt: TGCGCCAGCAGCAACCGGGGTGAAGGAAACACCATATATTTT
cdr3_aa: CASSNRGEGNTIYF

j_call: TRBJ1-4
clone_size: .
v_call: TRBV30
d_call: TRBD1
cdr3_nt: TGTGCCTGGAGTCTGGACAGGGTTTATGAAAAACTGTTTTTT
cdr3_aa: CAWSLDRVYEKLFF

j_call: TRBJ2-3
clone_size: .
v_call: TRBV11-3
d_call: TRBD2
cdr3_nt: TGTGCCAGCAGTGGGTTAGCGGGAGGAGAAGATACGCAGTATTTT
cdr3_aa: CASSGLAGGEDTQYF

j_call: TRBJ2-1
clone_size: .
v_call: TRBV11-3
d_call: TRBD2
cdr3_nt: TGTGCCAGCAGCTTAGGGCGGGGGCTAGCGGGTAACAATGAGCAGTTCTTC
cdr3_aa: CASSLGRGLAGNNEQFF

j_call: TRBJ1-2
clone_size: .
v_call: TRBV13
d_call: .
cdr3_nt: TGTGCCAGCAGCATTAGGGACACCGGAGCGGAGGGCTACACCTTC
cdr3_aa: CASSIRDTGAEGYTF

j_call: TRBJ1-5
clone_size: .
v_call: TRBV3-1/TRBV3-2
d_call: .
cdr3_nt: TGTGCCAGCAGCCAAGACGGGAATCAGCCCCAGCATTTT
cdr3_aa: CASSQDGNQPQHF

j_call: TRBJ2-7
clone_size: .
v_call: TRBV28
d_call: TRBD1
cdr3_nt: TGTGCCAGCACCCCAACGGGACAGGGAAGGACCGCCTACGAGCAGTACTTC
cdr3_aa: CASTPTGQGRTAYEQYF

j_call: TRBJ2-5
clone_size: .
v_call: TRBV6-5
d_call: .
cdr3_nt: TGTGCCAGCACCTCGGGTCCCATGGAGACCCAGTACTTC
cdr3_aa: CASTSGPMETQYF

j_call: TRBJ1-3
clone_size: .
v_call: TRBV5-6
d_call: .
cdr3_nt: TGTGCCAGCAGGCCCGTCGACACCGGCTGGCGCTCTGGAAACACCATATATTTT
cdr3_aa: CASRPVDTGWRSGNTIYF

j_call: TRBJ1-2
clone_size: .
v_call: TRBV29-1
d_call: .
cdr3_nt: TGCAGCGCCGGGGGGGGCCCGCTCTCGGGCTACACCTTC
cdr3_aa: CSAGGGPLSGYTF

j_call: TRBJ2-3
clone_size: few
v_call: TRBV11-3
d_call: TRBD2
cdr3_nt: TGTGCCAGCAGCTTACAGCGGGATTCAGATACGCAGTATTTT
cdr3_aa: CASSLQRDSDTQYF

j_call: TRBJ2-3
clone_size: .
v_call: TRBV6-2/TRBV6-3
d_call: TRBD1
cdr3_nt: TGTGCCAGCAGTTACATTGGAGCTTACAGGGGACGGGTTCGGGGCACAGATACGCAGTATTTT
cdr3_aa: CASSYIGAYRGRVRGTDTQYF

j_call: TRBJ1-1
clone_size: .
v_call: TRBV30
d_call: TRBD1
cdr3_nt: TGTGCCTGGAGTTCTTACTCAGACAGGGCGAACACTGAAGCTTTCTTT
cdr3_aa: CAWSSYSDRANTEAFF

j_call: TRBJ1-1
clone_size: .
v_call: TRBV27
d_call: TRBD1
cdr3_nt: TGTGCCAGCAGTCCAACAGGGGGCGGTAACACTGAAGCTTTCTTT
cdr3_aa: CASSPTGGGNTEAFF

j_call: TRBJ1-2
clone_size: .
v_call: TRBV6-4
d_call: .
cdr3_nt: TGTGCCAGCAGTGACCCTCTGAGGGGCTACACCTTC
cdr3_aa: CASSDPLRGYTF